A selection of T cell receptor beta chains follows, all from one sample in a study of metastatic and nonmetastatic thyroid tumors. MiXCR was used by TCRdb to re-call the PCR reads. Of about 43,000 clones listed, about 3.3% are singletons. The specimen sequenced was blood. These receptors were obtained from a female donor with papillary thyroid cancer or a benign thyroid nodule (not recorded which). Some clones in this sample may be carry-over from other donors' samples. CDR3s include the opening cysteine and the closing phenylalanine or tryptophan. The D gene is left open where the match is weak. Clone size is given for some rows only: seen once, a few or many times, or a class if the clone is expanded.

J,V,D,size,CDR3,DNA
TRBJ2-6,TRBV6-2/TRBV6-3,.,few,CASVHSGANVLTF,TGTGCCAGTGTGCACTCTGGGGCCAACGTCCTGACTTTC
TRBJ2-3,TRBV20-1,.,many,CSAPAVRSSTDTQYF,TGCAGTGCTCCAGCGGTTCGGTCTAGCACAGATACGCAGTATTTT
TRBJ1-1,TRBV7-8,.,.,CASSLGLMGEAFF,TGTGCCAGCAGCTTAGGATTAATGGGTGAAGCTTTCTTT
TRBJ1-2,TRBV2,.,many,CASSGTANYGYTF,TGTGCCAGCAGTGGGACAGCGAACTATGGCTACACCTTC
TRBJ2-7,TRBV11-2,.,few,CASSFALTTRVYEQYF,TGTGCCAGCAGCTTCGCCCTCACGACTAGAGTCTACGAGCAGTACTTC
TRBJ1-3,TRBV11-1,TRBD1,many,CASSLGTGYAASGNTIYF,TGTGCCAGCAGCTTGGGGACAGGGTATGCCGCCTCTGGAAACACCATATATTTT
TRBJ1-6,TRBV4-1,TRBD1,medium-sized,CASSPGQGIASPLHF,TGCGCCAGCAGCCCGGGACAGGGGATTGCTTCACCCCTCCACTTT
TRBJ2-5,TRBV5-4,.,many,CASSLARTEGQRGQYF,TGTGCCAGCAGCTTGGCGCGGACAGAGGGTCAGAGAGGCCAGTACTTC
TRBJ2-3,TRBV7-2,.,few,CASSLVSTDTQYF,TGTGCCAGCAGCTTAGTCTCCACAGATACGCAGTATTTT
TRBJ2-7,TRBV4-1,TRBD1,many,CASSQDLAGGPRDEQYF,TGCGCCAGCAGCCAAGATTTGGCAGGGGGTCCTCGGGACGAGCAGTACTTC
TRBJ1-5,TRBV18,.,.,CASSPGFNQPQHF,TGTGCCAGCTCACCCGGATTCAATCAGCCCCAGCATTTT
TRBJ2-5,TRBV7-6,TRBD2,many,CASSFRLAGKSGETQYF,TGTGCCAGCAGCTTTAGACTAGCGGGAAAGAGCGGGGAGACCCAGTACTTC
TRBJ2-5,TRBV7-4,.,many,CASSLAGVTQETQYF,TGTGCCAGCAGCTTAGCGGGTGTAACTCAAGAGACCCAGTACTTC
TRBJ2-3,TRBV5-8,.,.,CASSLPTGAILTDTQYF,TGTGCCAGCAGCCTTCCGACAGGTGCCATCCTTACAGATACGCAGTACTTT
TRBJ2-7,TRBV19,.,.,CASSADTYEQYF,TGTGCCAGTAGTGCAGACACCTACGAGCAGTACTTC
TRBJ1-4,TRBV6-2/TRBV6-3,TRBD1,many,CASSKRTGGDKLFF,TGTGCCAGCAGCAAGCGGACAGGGGGTGACAAACTGTTTTTT
TRBJ1-1,TRBV6-1,.,many,CASTLIQGEGTEAFF,TGTGCCAGCACCCTGATACAGGGCGAAGGCACTGAAGCTTTCTTT
TRBJ1-4,TRBV6-2/TRBV6-3,TRBD1,.,CASKEGQGNEKLFF,TGTGCCAGCAAGGAGGGACAGGGGAATGAAAAACTGTTTTTT
TRBJ2-1,TRBV19,TRBD2,few,CASSSESGRGSGTFDEQFF,TGTGCCAGTAGTAGCGAAAGCGGGAGGGGGTCCGGGACCTTTGATGAGCAGTTCTTC
TRBJ2-1,TRBV6-1,.,many,CASRGAGDYNEQFF,TGTGCCAGCAGAGGGGCAGGGGACTACAATGAGCAGTTCTTC
TRBJ2-2,TRBV4-2,.,many,CASSHDAMAGELFF,TGTGCCAGCAGCCACGACGCGATGGCCGGGGAGCTGTTTTTT
TRBJ2-3,TRBV6-1,.,many,CASSSQISTDTQYF,TGTGCCAGCAGTTCCCAGATTAGCACAGATACGCAGTATTTT
TRBJ2-1,TRBV7-2,.,.,CASSLAWLAGRDNEQFF,TGTGCCAGCAGCTTAGCTTGGCTAGCCGGAAGAGATAATGAGCAGTTCTTC
TRBJ1-3,TRBV6-2/TRBV6-3,.,.,CASRNSGNTIYF,TGTGCCAGCAGGAACTCTGGAAACACCATATATTTT
TRBJ2-3,TRBV5-1,TRBD2,.,CASSLTSGGTDTQYF,TGCGCCAGCAGCTTGACTAGCGGGGGCACAGATACGCAGTATTTT
TRBJ2-3,TRBV20-1,TRBD2,.,CSASTSGTSDTQYF,TGCAGTGCTAGTACTAGCGGGACCTCAGATACGCAGTATTTT
TRBJ2-2,TRBV28,.,many,CASRGGAGQPGELFF,TGTGCCAGCAGGGGGGGCGCGGGCCAACCCGGGGAGCTGTTTTTT
TRBJ1-1,TRBV12-3/TRBV12-4,.,many,CASKEQGANTEAFF,TGTGCCAGCAAGGAACAGGGAGCTAACACTGAAGCTTTCTTT
TRBJ2-1,TRBV7-3,.,few,CASSWRGGNNEQFF,TGTGCCAGCAGCTGGCGGGGAGGTAACAATGAGCAGTTCTTC
TRBJ2-1,TRBV5-8,TRBD2,many,CASSLIAGDLGYNEQFF,TGTGCCAGCAGCTTGATCGCGGGAGATTTAGGGTACAATGAGCAGTTCTTC
TRBJ1-4,TRBV20-1,.,many,CSARISLGKKLFF,TGCAGTGCTAGGATAAGTTTAGGGAAAAAACTGTTTTTT
TRBJ1-1,TRBV6-5,.,.,CASSYPPSEAFF,TGTGCCAGCAGTTACCCCCCATCTGAAGCTTTCTTT
TRBJ1-6,TRBV12-5,.,many,CASGPGHQAPLHF,TGTGCTAGTGGTCCGGGACATCAGGCACCCCTCCACTTT
TRBJ2-3,TRBV4-2,TRBD2,many,CASRLLAGSTDTQYF,TGTGCCAGCAGGTTACTAGCGGGAAGCACAGATACGCAGTATTTT
TRBJ2-7,TRBV20-1,.,.,CSAPGGGYYEQYF,TGCAGTGCCCCCGGCGGCGGTTACTACGAGCAGTACTTC
TRBJ2-6,TRBV12-3/TRBV12-4,.,.,CASSFGHQAGANVLTF,TGTGCCAGCAGTTTTGGCCACCAGGCGGGGGCCAACGTCCTGACTTTC
TRBJ2-3,TRBV20-1,TRBD2,many,CSAGWRGGGFDTQYF,TGCAGTGCGGGCTGGCGCGGGGGAGGATTCGATACGCAGTATTTT
TRBJ2-7,TRBV6-4,.,many,CASIRLSYEQYF,TGTGCCAGCATTCGACTGTCCTACGAGCAGTACTTC
TRBJ2-1,TRBV15,TRBD2,many,CATSPVAGAHNEQFF,TGTGCCACCAGCCCGGTAGCGGGAGCGCACAATGAGCAGTTCTTC
TRBJ2-3,TRBV29-1,TRBD2,.,CSVESLAGVGTDTQYF,TGCAGCGTTGAATCACTAGCGGGAGTGGGAACAGATACGCAGTATTTT
TRBJ2-1,TRBV11-3,TRBD2,many,CASARRREGYNEQFF,TGTGCCAGCGCTCGCAGGCGGGAGGGTTACAATGAGCAGTTCTTC
TRBJ1-1,TRBV7-2,.,few,CASSLYENTEAFF,TGTGCCAGCAGCTTATACGAGAACACTGAAGCTTTCTTT
TRBJ2-5,TRBV5-1,TRBD1,few,CASSIGQAIGETQYF,TGCGCCAGCAGCATAGGACAGGCCATAGGAGAGACCCAGTACTTC
TRBJ1-2,TRBV6-5,.,few,CASSYDSPNYGYTF,TGTGCCAGCAGTTACGACAGCCCTAACTATGGCTACACCTTC